This TCR beta chain was captured in a study of blood T cell repertoires in COVID-19 (dated by TCRdb to the early 2020s). Study-wide context: Collaborator samples came from the United States, Italy and Spain and covered acute and convalescent phases of COVID-19. The material from the prospective study consisted of cDNA or gDNA derived from T cells, B-cell-depleted T cells, or PBMCs. Deeply sampled blood TCRbeta repertoires from subjects exposed to, actively infected with, or recovered from COVID-19 were included in the dataset. The repertoires were made available in a free public database intended to serve as a resource for research on the immune response to SARS-CoV-2. Samples were obtained from the ongoing ImmuneRACE study (first 160 participants) and from 1,000 to 1,500 subjects provided by 6 global collaborators. Sample metadata almost always included a de-identified subject ID, COVID-19 status, age in years and sex. Where HLA class I and class II types were available, the types were taken from metadata supplied by the sample provider, not from assay-based typing. Study-level results and caveats: How much clinical and demographic metadata was included differed by source and by participant, and the metadata was provided uncurated.

The V end loses 3 bases and the J end loses 8 bases, and a stretch of 8 bases separates them. Its CDR3 holds 11 amino acids, cysteine through phenylalanine. Just CDR3 DNA is preserved here, 33 bases in frame from base 1. Reading the germline V gene (reference sequence) gives CDR1 DFQATT and CDR2 SNEGSKA. Notes on this clone: There is no known antigen for this receptor. No qualities accompany the bases; no much larger clone lies one base away.

TCRbeta CDR3 regions were amplified from genomic DNA using the immunoSEQ Assay, a bias-controlled multiplex PCR. The original methods were these. The number of nucleated cells in each sample was estimated from the amplification of reference gene primers within the assay. To quantify the absolute abundance of each unique TCRbeta CDR3 rearrangement, sequence reads were collapsed and filtered. Productive Simpson clonality was computed per sample as the square root of Simpson's diversity index over productive rearrangements. TCRdb took over this immuneACCESS table, retaining in-frame rearrangements with V and J assigned. Such tables are incomplete; in checked studies, under half of the missing clones stem from an unresolved V gene, and the remainder is unexplained. V, J and clone size are those of that table, while D and trimming were read from the DNA. This sample is represented by roughly 190,000 clones; more than 75% of them were singletons. 4% to 5% of the sample goes to the ten largest clones.

Each collaborating institution followed its own protocols to collect whole blood in K2EDTA tubes. Collaborator samples were shipped for TCRbeta analysis as frozen whole blood, isolated PBMCs, or DNA extracted from either sample type. The V and J genes are TRBV20-1 and TRBJ2-1; the D gene assignment is ambiguous. Input material: peripheral blood. This receptor was obtained from a human donor in a cohort sampled during active COVID-19. The CDR3 is CSARLSYEQFF. The DNA sequence is as follows: TGCAGTGCTAGGCTTAGCTATGAGCAGTTCTTC.